The 18 T cell receptor beta chains below come from one sample, sequenced in a study of T cells after yellow fever vaccination. A single record per CDR3 protein comes from TCRdb applying MiXCR to the 5' RACE reads. The table includes approximately 610,000 distinct CDR3 sequences, about a sixth detected once. The material sequenced was PBMCs, taken 4 to 6 days after the first yellow fever vaccination. Receptors were obtained from a man aged 18 to 30 who received the YFV17D yellow fever vaccine.

This chain joins TRBV29-1 and TRBJ2-1, with D perhaps assigned TRBD1 or TRBD2 (6 bases each). V shed 5 bases and J shed 7 bases, with 12 bases lying between them. In germline, CDR1 is SQVTM, CDR2 ANQGSEA. CDR3 size: 12 residues. The CDR3 loop reads CSVTGTPNEQFF. The DNA of the CDR3 is TGCAGCGTTACAGGGACTCCGAATGAGCAGTTCTTC.

This clonotype was detected a few times. CDR3 coding DNA: TGTGCCAGCAGCCAAGTTTGGGCTAGATCGGAGACCCAGTACTTC. It codes for CASSQVWARSETQYF. The chain carries TRBV3-1 and TRBJ2-5; D is unresolved. The CDR3 length is 15 residues. Germline V CDR1 and CDR2: LGHDT, YNNKEL (reference sequence). Between the trimmed V and J ends, which lost 1 base and 5 bases, there was a span of 14 bases.

The V gene is TRBV6-1, the J gene TRBJ2-5; D perhaps matches TRBD1 (5 bases). Trimming left V 7 bases short and J 5 bases short, with 20 bases between. Germline V gene lookup returns CDR1 MNHNS and CDR2 SASEGT. The CDR3 spans 15 residues. CDR3 in DNA: TGTGCCAGCAACACGGTGGCGCCCCCAGGGGAGACCCAGTACTTC. Amino acid sequence: CASNTVAPPGETQYF.

This chain uses TRBV6-2 or TRBV6-3 with TRBJ2-7; 8 bases fit TRBD1. Germline CDR1 and CDR2: MNHEY and SVGEGT. V gave up 6 bases and J gave up 4 bases; unmatched junction bases: 8. The CDR3 is 14 residues long. DNA for the CDR3: TGTGCCAGCAGCAAAGGACAGGGAGGTTACGAGCAGTACGTC. It encodes CASSKGQGGYEQYV.

The gene calls are TRBV10-3 and TRBJ2-1, with 9 bases aligning to TRBD1. The CDR3 covers 15 residues. The germline gives CDR1 ENHRY, CDR2 SYGVKD. V shed 6 bases and J 6 bases; nucleotides not matched to a gene: 9. CDR3 nucleotides: TGTGCCATCAGCCAATCCTTGACAGGGGGCAATGAGCAGTTCTTC. This sequence encodes CAISQSLTGGNEQFF.

This chain connects TRBV5-5 to TRBJ2-7, with a possible D match to TRBD1 (9 bases). The CDR3 covers 16 residues. V was trimmed by 4 bases and J by 0 bases, leaving 17 bases between them. Germline loops: CDR1 SGHKS, CDR2 YYEKEE (reference sequence). CDR3 sequence reads: CASSRGGTGISYEQYV. The CDR3 DNA reads TGTGCCAGCAGCCGGGGGGGGACAGGGATCTCCTACGAGCAGTACGTC.

This clonotype came up a few times. The chain couples TRBV20-1 to TRBJ2-7, with TRBD2 matching 12 bases. From germline, CDR1 is DFQATT and CDR2 SNEGSKA (reference sequence). The CDR3 length is 15 residues. The ends lost 0 bases at V and 2 bases at J; junction bases unmatched: 2. The CDR3 loop reads CSARDRTSGAYEQYV. CDR3 nucleotides: TGCAGTGCTAGAGACCGGACTAGCGGGGCCTACGAGCAGTACGTC.

The rearrangement joins TRBV7-9 to TRBJ1-1, with a tentative D call TRBD1 (5 bases). CDR1 and CDR2 from the germline V gene are SEHNR and FQNEAQ (reference sequence). This CDR3 spans 15 amino acids. V was trimmed by 2 bases and J by 1 base, leaving 11 bases between them. The CDR3 DNA reads as TGTGCCAGCAGCTTACGGGGGACGTCGAACACTGAAGCTTTCTTT. It codes for CASSLRGTSNTEAFF.

This rearrangement joins TRBV20-1 to TRBJ1-2; 9 nucleotides match TRBD1. This CDR3 comprises 13 residues. Unmatched junction bases numbered 5, after V lost 6 bases and J lost 3 bases. Germline V gene lookup returns CDR1 DFQATT and CDR2 SNEGSKA (reference sequence). CDR3: CSARTGDHYGYTF. CDR3 sequence (DNA): TGCAGTGCCCGGACAGGGGACCACTATGGCTACACCTTC.

The chain employs TRBV4-1 and TRBJ2-4; D may be TRBD1 (6 bases). This CDR3 is built from 17 residues. V dropped 0 bases and J dropped 1 base, with 13 bases sitting between them. The germline gives CDR1 MGHRA, CDR2 YSYEKL. As DNA, the CDR3 is TGCGCCAGCAGCCAAGATCGTGGAACAGGGGCCAAAAACATTCAGTACTTC. This sequence encodes CASSQDRGTGAKNIQYF.

V is TRBV5-6 and J is TRBJ1-2; D not certain. V dropped 2 bases and J dropped 4 bases, with 12 bases sitting between them. The CDR3 covers 14 residues. Per the germline V gene, CDR1 is SGHDT and CDR2 is YYEEEE. The CDR3 reads CASSFGLGGYGYTF. The CDR3 DNA follows: TGTGCCAGCAGCTTCGGTTTGGGAGGCTATGGCTACACCTTC.

This clonotype has at least ten counts. The chain uses TRBV6-5 and TRBJ2-7; TRBD2 matches at 7 bases. Germline V CDR1 and CDR2: MNHEY, SVGAGI. There are 11 residues in the CDR3. With V trimmed by 6 bases and J by 7 bases, 3 bases remained unmatched. This chain's CDR3 is CASRLGGEQYF. In nucleotides, the CDR3 is TGTGCCAGCAGGCTGGGGGGGGAGCAGTACTTC.

V is TRBV6-2 or TRBV6-3 and J is TRBJ2-1, with D uncertain. V lost 2 bases and J lost 4, with 12 bases in between. The V gene's germline CDR1 is MNHEY and CDR2 SVGEGT. The CDR3 sequence is 15 residues long. In DNA form, the CDR3 reads TGTGCCAGCAGTTACGTCGGACCTTTGTACAATGAGCAGTTCTTC. Protein sequence: CASSYVGPLYNEQFF.

This clonotype was recorded once. The genes are TRBV7-2 and TRBJ2-3; possibly TRBD1 or TRBD2 for D (5 bases each). In germline, CDR1 is SGHTA, CDR2 FQGNSA. The CDR3 runs 16 residues. V shed 5 bases and J shed 5 bases, with 20 bases lying between them. The CDR3 DNA reads TGTGCCAGCAGCCCAAAAATGGGGACGGGTGGAGATACGCAGTATTTT. Encoded protein: CASSPKMGTGGDTQYF. The full variable domain, in which reference TRBV7-2 and TRBJ2-3 provide the parts outside the CDR3, is GAGVSQSPSNKVTEKGKDVELRCDPISGHTALYWYRQSLGQGLEFLIYFQGNSAPDKSGLPSDRFSAERTGGSVSTLTIQRTQQEDSAVYLCASSPKMGTGGDTQYFGPGTRLTVL.

This clonotype was seen at least ten times. The chain carries TRBV5-4 and TRBJ2-5; 10 bases map to TRBD2. The J segment lost 4 bases and the V segment lost 4 bases, leaving 7 bases of the junction unmatched. Germline V gene lookup returns CDR1 SGHNT and CDR2 YYREEE (reference sequence). The CDR3 sequence is 15 residues long. Here the CDR3 reads CASSMGLARRETQYF. In DNA, the CDR3 is TGTGCCAGCAGCATGGGACTAGCGAGAAGAGAGACCCAGTACTTC. Drawing the rest from reference TRBV5-4 and TRBJ2-5, the complete variable domain is ETGVTQSPTHLIKTRGQQVTLRCSSQSGHNTVSWYQQALGQGPQFIFQYYREEENGRGNFPPRFSGLQFPNYSSELNVNALELDDSALYLCASSMGLARRETQYFGPGTRLLVL.

This clonotype was counted between two and nine times. V gene TRBV20-1 combines with J gene TRBJ2-7; TRBD1 might be the D (6 bases). Germline assignment: CDR1 DFQATT and CDR2 SNEGSKA (reference sequence). The CDR3 extends over 13 amino acids. With 0 bases removed from V and 2 bases from J, the gap between germline ends came to 8 bases. CDR3: CSAREQGAYEQYF. The DNA of the CDR3 is TGCAGTGCTAGAGAACAGGGAGCCTACGAGCAGTACTTC.

This clonotype was detected a few times. The CDR3 here is CASSQDGSRAHYNEQFF. CDR3 nucleotides: TGTGCCAGCAGCCAAGATGGATCCCGAGCCCACTACAATGAGCAGTTCTTC. The chain combines TRBV3-1 with TRBJ2-1; D call uncertain. Germline V lookup: CDR1 LGHDT, CDR2 YNNKEL (reference sequence). Between the trimmed V and J ends, which lost 0 bases and 3 bases, there was a span of 15 bases. The CDR3 is made up of 17 amino acids.

The CDR3 DNA reads as TGTGCCAGCAGCTTAGGTACGCGATATGAGCAGTTCTTC. Its translation is CASSLGTRYEQFF. The rearrangement links TRBV5-5 to TRBJ2-1; D not certain. Germline lookup yields CDR1 SGHKS and CDR2 YYEKEE (reference sequence). This CDR3 is 13 amino acids long. Trimming stripped 2 bases from V and 8 bases from J, with 11 bases between.